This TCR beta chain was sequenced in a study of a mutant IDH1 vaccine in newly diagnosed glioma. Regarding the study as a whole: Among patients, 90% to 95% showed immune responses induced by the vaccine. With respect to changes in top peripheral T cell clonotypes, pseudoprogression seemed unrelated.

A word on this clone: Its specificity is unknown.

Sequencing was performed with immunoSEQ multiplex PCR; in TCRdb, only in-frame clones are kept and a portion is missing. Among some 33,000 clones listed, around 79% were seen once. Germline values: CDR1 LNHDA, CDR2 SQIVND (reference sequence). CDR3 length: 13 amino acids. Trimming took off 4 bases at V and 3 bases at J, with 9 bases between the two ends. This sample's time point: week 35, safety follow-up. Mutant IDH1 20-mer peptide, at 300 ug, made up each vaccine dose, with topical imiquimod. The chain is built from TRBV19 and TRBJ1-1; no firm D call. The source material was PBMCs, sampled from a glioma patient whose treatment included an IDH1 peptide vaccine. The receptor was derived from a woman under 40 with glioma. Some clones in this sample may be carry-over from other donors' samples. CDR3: CASSKPPYTEAFF. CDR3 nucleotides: TGTGCCAGTAGTAAACCCCCGTACACTGAAGCTTTCTTT. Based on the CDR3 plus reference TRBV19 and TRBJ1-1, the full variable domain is DGGITQSPKYLFRKEGQNVTLSCEQNLNHDAMYWYRQDPGQGLRLIYYSQIVNDFQKGDIAEGYSVSREKKESFPLTVTSAQKNPTAFYLCASSKPPYTEAFFGQGTRLTVV.